The sequence of this T cell receptor (beta chain) was determined in a study of blood T cells in healthy people across ages. Study in general: Capture by template switching was about one barcoded beta molecule per two T cells.

Germline CDR1 MDHEN, CDR2 SYDVKM. CDR3 length: 14 amino acids. A remark on this clonotype: The antigen remains undetermined. An end of the junction does not agree with germline; a read error may underlie this.

The study's findings and limits: Bulk PBMC profiling left naive and antigen-experienced comparisons inconclusive.

For the second PCR, which ran for roughly 7 to 11 cycles, a sample-barcoded 5' primer and a J-beta primer mix were used. One entry per CDR3 protein results from TCRdb running MiXCR on the 5' RACE reads. The sample lists 800,000 to 950,000 distinct CDR3 sequences, almost 30% seen once, with more than 8.5% in the top ten. The same sample was also used in a study of T cells of mothers and their children.

The TCR originated in a woman aged 40 to 49 in good health. J is TRBJ2-5 and V is TRBV28, with D possibly matching TRBD2 (5 bases). Material: blood. The CDR3, as DNA: TGTGCCAGCAGGTTATGGATAGTAGCGGAGACCCAGTACTTC. The encoded protein is CASRLWIVAETQYF.